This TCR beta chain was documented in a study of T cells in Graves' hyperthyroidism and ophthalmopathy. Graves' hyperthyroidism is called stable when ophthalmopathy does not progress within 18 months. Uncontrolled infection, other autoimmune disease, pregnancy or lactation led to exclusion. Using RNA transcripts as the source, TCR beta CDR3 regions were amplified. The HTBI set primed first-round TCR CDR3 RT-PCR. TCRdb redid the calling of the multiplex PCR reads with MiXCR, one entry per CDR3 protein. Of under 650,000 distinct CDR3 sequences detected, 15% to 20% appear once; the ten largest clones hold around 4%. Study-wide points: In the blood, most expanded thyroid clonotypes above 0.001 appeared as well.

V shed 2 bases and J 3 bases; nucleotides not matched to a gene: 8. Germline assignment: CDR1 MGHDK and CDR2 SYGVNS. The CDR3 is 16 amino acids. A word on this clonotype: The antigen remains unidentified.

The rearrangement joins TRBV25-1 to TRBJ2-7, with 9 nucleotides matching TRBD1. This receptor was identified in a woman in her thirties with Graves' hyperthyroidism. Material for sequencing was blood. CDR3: CASSEMGDRDNYEQYF. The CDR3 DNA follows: TGTGCCAGCAGTGAAATGGGGGACAGGGACAACTACGAGCAGTACTTC.